The 30 T cell receptor beta chains listed next were all sequenced from one sample in a study of vaccination and CD4 T cells after COVID-19. Sequencing of the DNA from cultured CD4+ T cells was carried out with the Oncomine TCR Beta short-read assay. Each CDR3 protein gets one entry after TCRdb re-called the PCR reads with MiXCR. The sample comprises about 14,000 distinct CDR3 sequences, 51% of which are singletons, and 10% to 13% rests with the top ten. Regarding treatment: approximately nine-day PBMC culture with coronavirus spike peptide pools or control peptides (ViraFEST assay). These receptors lack a known antigen. The material sequenced was CD4+ T cells from blood, cultured in vitro. The source is a human donor who had recovered from COVID-19.

V and J are TRBV20-1 and TRBJ1-3; D is uncertain. V lost 4 bases, J lost 1 base, and 20 bases lay in between. This CDR3 region has 17 residues. Germline V gene data show CDR1 as DFQATT and CDR2 as SNEGSKA (reference sequence). CDR3 coding DNA: TGCAGTGCTAAGAGGAGGGCGGCCCCTTCGTCTGGAAACACCATATATTTT. This sequence encodes CSAKRRAAPSSGNTIYF.

V and J are TRBV27 and TRBJ1-6; no clear D. Trimming removed 4 bases from V and 9 bases from J, with 13 bases in between. The germline V gene has CDR1 MNHEY and CDR2 SMNVEV (reference sequence). The CDR3 runs 14 residues. CDR3 amino acids: CASSSAVPGSPLHF. In DNA form, the CDR3 reads TGTGCCAGCAGTTCGGCAGTACCGGGTTCACCCCTCCACTTT.

V gene TRBV2 combines with J gene TRBJ1-1, with D possibly TRBD1 on 5 matching bases. The length of the CDR3 is 17 residues. Germline CDR1 reads SNHLY; CDR2 reads FYNNEI. Deletions cut 6 bases from V and 1 base from J, with 21 bases between. The CDR3 nucleotides are TGTGCCAGCAGACCGGGACGTTCTCCTGGGCCGAACACTGAAGCTTTCTTT. This codes for CASRPGRSPGPNTEAFF.

The V and J genes are TRBV11-2 and TRBJ2-5; D is undetermined. V lost 8 bases and J 2 bases, leaving 12 bases between the germline ends. This CDR3 is built from 13 residues. Looked up from germline, CDR1 is SGHAT and CDR2 is FQNNGV. CDR3 bases: TGTGCCAGCTCCCGGGTCCAGCAAGAGACCCAGTACTTC. Amino acids: CASSRVQQETQYF.

This chain uses TRBV7-9 with TRBJ1-5; no definite D call. CDR1 and CDR2 from the germline V gene are SEHNR and FQNEAQ (reference sequence). This CDR3 has 13 amino acids. Deletions cut 2 bases from V and 1 base from J, with 3 bases between. The CDR3 loop is CASSLSSNQPQHF. CDR3 sequence (DNA): TGTGCCAGCAGCTTATCCAGCAATCAGCCCCAGCATTTT.

A few counts support this clonotype. This chain joins TRBV20-1 and TRBJ1-6; D not resolved. V shed 5 bases and J shed 0 bases, with 14 bases lying between them. The CDR3 spans 16 residues. The germline V gene has CDR1 DFQATT and CDR2 SNEGSKA (reference sequence). The CDR3 DNA reads TGCAGTGCTCCCGGACGGATAAGCTCCTATAATTCACCCCTCCACTTT. This sequence encodes CSAPGRISSYNSPLHF.

This chain links TRBV27 with TRBJ2-3; D uncertain. Germline CDR1 reads MNHEY; CDR2 reads SMNVEV (reference sequence). This CDR3 comprises 12 residues. Trimming cost V 5 bases and J 7 bases, with 10 bases left between them. The CDR3 nucleotides are TGTGCCAGCAGTCCGCGTCCTAATACGCAGTATTTT. Its protein product is CASSPRPNTQYF.

This clonotype is termed medium-sized. The chain carries TRBV20-1 and TRBJ2-2; TRBD2 is a possible D gene (6 bases). V lost 2 bases, J lost 2 bases, and 12 bases lay in between. The CDR3 runs 15 residues. From germline, CDR1 is DFQATT and CDR2 SNEGSKA (reference sequence). The CDR3 region has the DNA TGCAGTGCTAGATCGGGAGACCCAAACACCGGGGAGCTGTTTTTT. Protein product: CSARSGDPNTGELFF.

V is TRBV20-1 and J is TRBJ1-5, with 12 bases matching TRBD1. The CDR3 covers 16 residues. Germline CDR1 and CDR2: DFQATT and SNEGSKA (reference sequence). Trimming removed 4 bases from V and 7 bases from J; junction bases left unmatched: 11. The CDR3 sequence: CSATGTGGWLEQPQHF. The DNA for the CDR3 is TGCAGTGCTACCGGGACAGGGGGCTGGTTGGAACAGCCCCAGCATTTT.

This clonotype appeared a few times. The chain combines TRBV15 with TRBJ1-5; D might be TRBD1 (5 bases). CDR1 is LNHNV, CDR2 YYDKDF, per germline (reference sequence). The CDR3 has 17 residues. With 1 base removed from V and 2 bases from J, the gap between germline ends came to 15 bases. CDR3 nucleotide sequence: TGTGCCACCAGCAGAGGTGGGACCGCGGGAGGCAATCAGCCCCAGCATTTT. This gives the protein CATSRGGTAGGNQPQHF.

This clonotype has more than one count but fewer than ten. The V call is TRBV30, the J call TRBJ1-5; D is unresolved. The CDR3 length is 16 residues. V lost 0 bases, J lost 0 bases, and 12 bases lay in between. Germline assignment: CDR1 GTSNPN and CDR2 SVGIG (reference sequence). This CDR3 reads CAWSVIGSYSNQPQHF. CDR3 nucleotide sequence: TGTGCCTGGAGTGTAATCGGTTCGTATAGCAATCAGCCCCAGCATTTT. Full variable domain (rest looked up from reference TRBV30 and TRBJ1-5): SQTIHQWPATLVQPVGSPLSLECTVEGTSNPNLYWYRQAAGRGLQLLFYSVGIGQISSEVPQNLSASRPQDRQFILSSKKLLLSDSGFYLCAWSVIGSYSNQPQHFGDGTRLSIL.

In this sample, this clonotype is medium-sized (0.01 to 0.1%). The V gene is TRBV27, the J gene TRBJ1-1; D is perhaps TRBD1 (6 bases). Deletions cut 3 bases from V and 6 bases from J, with 17 bases between. CDR1 and CDR2 from the germline V gene are MNHEY and SMNVEV (reference sequence). The CDR3 runs 15 residues. The CDR3: CASSLRPQGIAEAFF. The CDR3 DNA is TGTGCCAGCAGTTTGAGGCCCCAGGGGATCGCTGAAGCTTTCTTT.

There are a few counts of this clonotype. The chain employs TRBV6-1 and TRBJ2-2; D is uncertain. CDR3 size: 16 residues. Germline CDR1 and CDR2: MNHNS and SASEGT. V was trimmed by 6 bases and J by 5 bases, leaving 19 bases between them. This CDR3 reads CASSINRALGTGELFF. The DNA for the CDR3 is TGTGCCAGCAGCATAAACCGGGCCCTGGGTACCGGGGAGCTGTTTTTT.

The chain recombines TRBV5-4 with TRBJ2-1, with 11 bases fitting TRBD2. This CDR3 spans 17 amino acids. In germline, CDR1 is SGHNT, CDR2 YYREEE (reference sequence). Losses at the gene ends were 5 bases for V and 1 base for J; bases not matched to a gene: 8. The CDR3 here is CASRPSGRRGSYNEQFF. The CDR3 coding sequence is TGTGCCAGCAGGCCTAGCGGGAGGCGAGGGTCCTACAATGAGCAGTTCTTC.

This clonotype has just a few counts. This sequence joins TRBV18 and TRBJ1-5, with D possibly being TRBD1 (6 bases). Deletions cut 3 bases from V and 7 bases from J, with 13 bases between. This CDR3 has 14 amino acids. The germline gives CDR1 KGHSH, CDR2 LQKENI. The CDR3 is CASSPNSGAQPQHF. Here the CDR3 DNA reads TGTGCCAGCTCACCTAATTCAGGGGCCCAGCCCCAGCATTTT.

The chain combines TRBV25-1 with TRBJ1-5, with D maybe TRBD1 (5 bases). The length of the CDR3 is 14 residues. CDR1 is MGHDK, CDR2 SYGVNS, per germline. V was cut by 6 bases and J by 5 bases, with 14 bases left in between. The CDR3 DNA reads TGTGCCAGCAGGTCAGGGATTGGAGATCAGCCCCAGCATTTT. This translates into CASRSGIGDQPQHF.

The J gene is TRBJ1-5, the V gene TRBV11-2; no clear D gene. This CDR3 has 15 amino acids. Trimming took 0 bases from V and 0 from J, leaving 6 bases between them. Per the germline V gene, CDR1 is SGHAT and CDR2 is FQNNGV. The CDR3 loop reads CASSLDANSNQPQHF. The DNA for the CDR3 is TGTGCCAGCAGCTTAGATGCTAATAGCAATCAGCCCCAGCATTTT.

This chain joins TRBV20-1 and TRBJ2-7, with unresolved D. The V gene's germline CDR1 is DFQATT and CDR2 SNEGSKA (reference sequence). The V gene lost 1 base and the J gene lost 5 bases, with 9 bases spanning the gap. The CDR3 has 12 amino acids. The DNA for the CDR3 is TGCAGTGCTAGAGGGACCCCGGACGAGCAGTACTTC. Its translation: CSARGTPDEQYF.

This clonotype was detected a few times. The gene calls are TRBV7-8 and TRBJ2-3, with 9 bases identical to TRBD2. Germline V gene sequence: CDR1 SGHVS, CDR2 FQNEAQ. The CDR3 loop spans 15 amino acids. V trimming: 4 bases; J trimming: 6 bases; junction bases outside the gene matches: 8. Here the CDR3 reads CASSSWTSASDTQYF. Here the CDR3 DNA reads TGTGCCAGCAGCTCGTGGACTAGCGCGTCTGATACGCAGTATTTT.

V and J are TRBV4-1 and TRBJ2-4, with TRBD2 matching 7 bases. The CDR3 runs to 17 residues. V gave up 3 bases and J gave up 0 bases; unmatched junction bases: 8. CDR1 and CDR2 from the germline V gene are MGHRA and YSYEKL. The CDR3 loop is CASSQTLAELAKNIQYF. DNA for the CDR3: TGCGCCAGCAGCCAGACCCTAGCGGAGCTAGCCAAAAACATTCAGTACTTC.

This clonotype was seen a few times. The rearrangement uses TRBV15 and TRBJ2-7, with 7 bases identical to TRBD1. V was clipped by 2 bases and J by 0 bases; unmatched bases: 7. The CDR3 contains 16 residues. Germline V gives CDR1 LNHNV, CDR2 YYDKDF (reference sequence). The CDR3 reads CATSRQYRDSSYEQYF. Here the CDR3 DNA reads TGTGCCACCAGCAGACAGTACCGGGACAGCTCCTACGAGCAGTACTTC.

V is TRBV5-1 and J is TRBJ1-5; no reliable D call. Looked up from germline, CDR1 is SGHRS and CDR2 is YFSETQ. There are 13 residues in the CDR3. V lost 1 base, J lost 7 bases, and 9 bases lay in between. CDR3 protein: CASSLWGTQPQHF. The CDR3 DNA reads as TGCGCCAGCAGCTTGTGGGGAACGCAGCCCCAGCATTTT.

This clonotype was seen a single time. The CDR3 bases are TGCAGTGCTAGAGATCCCTTCGCTGGGGCCAACGTCCTGACTTTC. This codes for CSARDPFAGANVLTF. The chain uses TRBV20-1 and TRBJ2-6; D is ambiguous. Germline-derived CDR1 and CDR2 are DFQATT and SNEGSKA (reference sequence). This CDR3 comprises 15 residues. Between the trimmed V and J ends, which lost 0 bases and 2 bases, there was a span of 8 bases.

This clonotype showed up just a few times. V is TRBV20-1 and J is TRBJ2-5, with 9 bases aligning to TRBD2. CDR1 and CDR2 (germline): DFQATT, SNEGSKA (reference sequence). V was clipped by 6 bases and J by 2 bases; unmatched bases: 16. The CDR3 contains 17 residues. CDR3 sequence reads: CSAMWLAGRSFQETQYF. The CDR3 DNA is TGCAGTGCGATGTGGCTAGCGGGAAGGAGTTTTCAAGAGACCCAGTACTTC.

This chain uses TRBV7-8 with TRBJ2-1; D ambiguous. This CDR3 spans 14 amino acids. V gave up 0 bases and J gave up 5 bases, with 8 bases separating them. Looked up from germline, CDR1 is SGHVS and CDR2 is FQNEAQ. Here the CDR3 reads CASSLAVSHNEQFF. Here the CDR3 DNA reads TGTGCCAGCAGCTTAGCGGTCAGCCACAATGAGCAGTTCTTC. The full variable domain, with the rest looked up from reference TRBV7-8 and TRBJ2-1, is GAGVSQSPRYKVAKRGQDVALRCDPISGHVSLFWYQQALGQGPEFLTYFQNEAQLDKSGLPSDRFFAERPEGSVSTLKIQRTQQEDSAVYLCASSLAVSHNEQFFGPGTRLTVL.

This chain connects TRBV10-1 to TRBJ1-1; D possibly corresponds to TRBD1 (5 bases). The CDR3 runs to 15 residues. Germline V gene data show CDR1 as WNHNN and CDR2 as SYGVQD (reference sequence). Trimming removed 0 bases from V and 4 bases from J, with 12 bases in between. The chain's CDR3 is CASSESTAGLTEAFF. CDR3 sequence (DNA): TGCGCCAGCAGTGAGTCGACGGCAGGGCTCACTGAAGCTTTCTTT.

The chain is built from TRBV5-1 and TRBJ2-5, with D possibly TRBD2 on 5 matching bases. V lost 0 bases, J lost 5 bases, and 14 bases lay in between. CDR3 length: 15 amino acids. The germline gives CDR1 SGHRS, CDR2 YFSETQ. The CDR3 sequence: CASSLVYRGKETQYF. The CDR3 coding sequence is TGCGCCAGCAGCTTGGTTTATCGGGGTAAGGAGACCCAGTACTTC.

A few counts support this clonotype. This sequence joins TRBV20-1 and TRBJ2-7, with D tentatively TRBD2 (6 bases). The germline CDR1 and CDR2 sequences are DFQATT and SNEGSKA (reference sequence). V lost 6 bases to trimming and J lost 3 bases, with 18 bases between them. The CDR3 has 14 amino acids. This chain's CDR3 is CSAQYGGGYYEQYF. The CDR3 nucleotides are TGCAGTGCCCAGTACGGGGGAGGTTACTACGAGCAGTACTTC.

Of note for this clonotype: One end of the junction varies from germline; a read error may be responsible. The CDR3 DNA reads as TGTGCCAGCAGGGAAGGATTTAACACCGGGGAGCTGTTTTTT. Protein product: CASREGFNTGELFF. The gene calls are TRBV6-1 and TRBJ2-2; D not certain. CDR3 length: 14 residues. The germline gives CDR1 MNHNS, CDR2 SASEGT.

This rearrangement joins TRBV7-9 to TRBJ2-7; 7 nucleotides agree with TRBD1. Germline V CDR1 and CDR2: SEHNR, FQNEAQ (reference sequence). The V segment lost 4 bases and the J segment 5 bases; nucleotides outside the gene matches: 11. CDR3 length: 15 residues. The CDR3 sequence: CASSWRQGILDEQYF. In DNA, the CDR3 is TGTGCCAGCAGCTGGAGACAGGGTATCCTCGACGAGCAGTACTTC.